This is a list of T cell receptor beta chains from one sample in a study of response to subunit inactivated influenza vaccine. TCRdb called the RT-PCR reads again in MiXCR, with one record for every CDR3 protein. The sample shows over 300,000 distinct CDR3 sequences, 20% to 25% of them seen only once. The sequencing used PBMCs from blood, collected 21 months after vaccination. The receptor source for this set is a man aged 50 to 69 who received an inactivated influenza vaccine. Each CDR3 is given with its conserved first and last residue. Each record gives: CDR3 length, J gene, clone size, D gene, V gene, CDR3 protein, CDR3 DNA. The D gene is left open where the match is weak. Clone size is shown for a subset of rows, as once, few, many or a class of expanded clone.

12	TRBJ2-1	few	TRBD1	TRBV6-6	CASRFSRDSQFF	TGTGCCAGCAGATTCAGCCGGGACAGCCAGTTCTTC
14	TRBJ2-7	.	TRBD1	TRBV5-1	CASSSGTAIYEQYF	TGCGCCAGCAGCTCGGGGACAGCTATCTACGAGCAGTACTTC
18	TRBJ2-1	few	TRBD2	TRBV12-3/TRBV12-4	CASSLGLAGGVPYNEQFF	TGTGCCAGCAGTTTAGGTCTAGCGGGAGGGGTTCCCTACAATGAGCAGTTCTTC
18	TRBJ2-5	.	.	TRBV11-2	CASSPELPAARPQETQYF	TGTGCCAGCAGCCCAGAACTACCCGCTGCCAGGCCGCAAGAGACCCAGTACTTC
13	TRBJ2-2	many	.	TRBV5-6	CASSLSPTGELFF	TGTGCCAGCAGCTTATCCCCGACCGGGGAGCTGTTTTTT
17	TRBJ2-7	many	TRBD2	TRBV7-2	CASSIGPGTSGTYEQYF	TGTGCCAGCAGCATAGGCCCCGGGACTAGCGGAACCTACGAGCAGTACTTC
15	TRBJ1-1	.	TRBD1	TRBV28	CASSYGDRANTEAFF	TGTGCCAGCAGTTATGGGGACAGGGCAAACACTGAAGCTTTCTTT
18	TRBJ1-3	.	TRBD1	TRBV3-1	CASSPYLGRDSTGNTIYF	TGTGCCAGCAGCCCCTACCTCGGCCGGGACAGTACTGGAAACACCATATATTTT
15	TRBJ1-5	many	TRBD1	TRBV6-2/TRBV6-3	CASSWGQGSNQPQHF	TGTGCCAGCAGTTGGGGACAGGGAAGCAATCAGCCCCAGCATTTT
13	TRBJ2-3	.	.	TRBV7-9	CASSFTGQDTQYF	TGTGCCAGCAGCTTCACAGGGCAAGATACGCAGTATTTT
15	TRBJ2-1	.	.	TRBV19	CASSITGPGDNEQFF	TGTGCCAGTAGTATAACAGGGCCCGGAGACAATGAGCAGTTCTTC
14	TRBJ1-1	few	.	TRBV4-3	CASSQDVVNTEAFF	TGCGCCAGCAGCCAAGATGTCGTGAACACTGAAGCTTTCTTT
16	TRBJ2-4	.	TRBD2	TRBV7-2	CASSLAFSGPKNIQYF	TGTGCCAGCAGCTTAGCGTTTAGCGGGCCAAAAAACATTCAGTACTTC
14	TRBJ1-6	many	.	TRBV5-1	CASSLTTANSPLHF	TGCGCCAGCAGCTTGACGACGGCGAATTCACCCCTCCACTTT
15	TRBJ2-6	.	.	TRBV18	CASQAQSSGANVLTF	TGTGCCAGCCAGGCCCAAAGCTCTGGGGCCAACGTCCTGACTTTC
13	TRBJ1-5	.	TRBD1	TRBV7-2	CASGDRVNQPQHF	TGTGCCAGCGGGGACAGGGTAAATCAGCCCCAGCATTTT
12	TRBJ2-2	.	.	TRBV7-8	CASRGGAGELFF	TGTGCCAGCAGGGGCGGGGCCGGGGAGCTGTTTTTT
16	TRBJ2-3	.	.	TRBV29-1	CSVRQAPGFSTDTQYF	TGCAGCGTTAGACAGGCCCCGGGGTTCAGCACAGATACGCAGTATTTT
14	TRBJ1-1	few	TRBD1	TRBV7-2	CASSQGDLNTEAFF	TGTGCCAGCAGCCAGGGGGACCTGAACACTGAAGCTTTCTTT
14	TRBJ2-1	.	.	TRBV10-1	CASSSSTRYNEQFF	TGCGCCAGCAGTTCTAGCACGCGCTACAATGAGCAGTTCTTC
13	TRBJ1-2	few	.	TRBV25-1	CASSETSRGGYTF	TGTGCCAGCAGTGAAACAAGCAGGGGAGGCTACACCTTC
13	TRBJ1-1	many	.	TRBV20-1	CSARNPANTEAFF	TGCAGTGCTAGGAATCCGGCAAACACTGAAGCTTTCTTT
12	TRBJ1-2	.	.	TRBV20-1	CSAVGRRGGYTF	TGCAGTGCTGTCGGGCGAAGGGGCGGCTACACCTTC
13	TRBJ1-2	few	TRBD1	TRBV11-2	CASSPTGHYGYTF	TGTGCCAGCAGTCCGACAGGGCACTATGGCTACACCTTC
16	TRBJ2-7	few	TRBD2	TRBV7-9	CASSLGSEAGWYEQYF	TGTGCCAGCAGCTTAGGAAGCGAAGCGGGATGGTACGAGCAGTACTTC
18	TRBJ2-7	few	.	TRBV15	CATSRERDDRLSSYEQYF	TGTGCCACCAGCAGAGAGAGGGACGACAGGCTTAGCTCCTACGAGCAGTACTTC
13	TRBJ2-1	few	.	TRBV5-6	CASSLPAVAQQFF	TGTGCCAGCAGCCTCCCCGCAGTGGCACAGCAGTTCTTC
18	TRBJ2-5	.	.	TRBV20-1	CSARGPAFVRDGHVTQYF	TGCAGTGCTAGGGGACCTGCCTTCGTCCGGGACGGACATGTGACCCAGTACTTC
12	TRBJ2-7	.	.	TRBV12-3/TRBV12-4	CASSLGRDEQYF	TGTGCCAGCAGTTTGGGAAGGGATGAGCAGTACTTC
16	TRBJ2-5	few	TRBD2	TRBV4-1	CASSHQVAGGKETQYF	TGCGCCAGCAGCCACCAAGTGGCGGGGGGAAAAGAGACCCAGTACTTC
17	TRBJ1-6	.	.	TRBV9	CASSPPGGRWDNSPLHF	TGTGCCAGCAGCCCCCCGGGTGGACGGTGGGATAATTCACCCCTCCACTTT
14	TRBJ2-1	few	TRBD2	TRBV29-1	CSVGPIAGVREQFF	TGCAGCGTTGGCCCAATTGCGGGAGTGCGTGAGCAGTTCTTC
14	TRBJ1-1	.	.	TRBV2	CASSERTPNTEAFF	TGTGCCAGCAGTGAAAGGACACCGAACACTGAAGCTTTCTTT
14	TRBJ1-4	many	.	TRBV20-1	CSATRDHSRGKLFF	TGCAGTGCTACCCGGGACCACTCGAGGGGAAAACTGTTTTTT
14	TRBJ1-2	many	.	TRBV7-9	CASSLSGDLYGYTF	TGTGCCAGCAGCTTATCTGGAGACCTTTATGGCTACACCTTC
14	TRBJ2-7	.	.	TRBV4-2	CASSPTASSYEQYF	TGTGCCAGCAGCCCTACAGCTAGCTCCTACGAGCAGTACTTC
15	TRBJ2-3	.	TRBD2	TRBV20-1	CSAKGLAGSTDTQYF	TGCAGTGCTAAGGGACTAGCGGGGAGCACAGATACGCAGTATTTT
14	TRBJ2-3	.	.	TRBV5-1	CASSLVSSMDTQYF	TGCGCCAGCAGCTTGGTTAGCTCGATGGATACGCAGTATTTT
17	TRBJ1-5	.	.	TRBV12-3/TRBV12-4	CASSPLVGQRGNQPQHF	TGTGCCAGCAGCCCCCTGGTCGGGCAGAGGGGCAATCAGCCCCAGCATTTT
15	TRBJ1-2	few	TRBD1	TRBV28	CASSLLVRGNYGYTF	TGTGCCAGCAGTTTACTCGTCAGGGGGAACTATGGCTACACCTTC
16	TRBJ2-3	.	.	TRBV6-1	CASRVRLAETTDTQYF	TGTGCCAGCAGAGTTAGGCTAGCCGAAACCACAGATACGCAGTATTTT
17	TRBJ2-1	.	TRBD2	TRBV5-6	CASSARSLAGVHNEQFF	TGTGCCAGCAGCGCGCGGTCTCTAGCGGGGGTCCACAATGAGCAGTTCTTC
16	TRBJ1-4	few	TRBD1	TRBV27	CASRHDRGRANEKLFF	TGTGCCAGCCGACACGACAGGGGTCGAGCTAATGAAAAACTGTTTTTT
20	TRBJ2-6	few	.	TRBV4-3	CASSQDRIGGRLSGANVLTF	TGCGCCAGCAGCCAAGATCGGATCGGTGGCCGACTCTCTGGGGCCAACGTCCTGACTTTC
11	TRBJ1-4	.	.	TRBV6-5	CPNRAWEKLLF	TGCCCGAACAGGGCCTGGGAAAAACTGTTATTT
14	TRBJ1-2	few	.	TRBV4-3	CASSQDPFRYGYTF	TGCGCCAGCAGCCAAGACCCTTTCCGCTATGGCTACACCTTC
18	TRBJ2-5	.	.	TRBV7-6	CASSLTLLSGPEGETQYF	TGTGCCAGCAGCCTTACCCTTCTTAGCGGCCCGGAGGGAGAGACCCAGTACTTC